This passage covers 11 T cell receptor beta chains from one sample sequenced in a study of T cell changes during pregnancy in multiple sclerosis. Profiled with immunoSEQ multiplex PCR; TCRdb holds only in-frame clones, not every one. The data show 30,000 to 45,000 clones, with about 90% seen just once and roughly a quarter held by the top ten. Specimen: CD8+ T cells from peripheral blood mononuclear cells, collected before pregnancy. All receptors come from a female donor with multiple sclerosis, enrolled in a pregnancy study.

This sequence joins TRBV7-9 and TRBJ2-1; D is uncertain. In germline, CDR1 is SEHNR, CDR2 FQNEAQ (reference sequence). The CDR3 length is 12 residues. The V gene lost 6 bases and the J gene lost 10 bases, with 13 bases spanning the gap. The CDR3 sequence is CASRTGSLEQFF. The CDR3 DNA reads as TGTGCCAGCAGGACCGGGTCCCTGGAGCAGTTCTTC.

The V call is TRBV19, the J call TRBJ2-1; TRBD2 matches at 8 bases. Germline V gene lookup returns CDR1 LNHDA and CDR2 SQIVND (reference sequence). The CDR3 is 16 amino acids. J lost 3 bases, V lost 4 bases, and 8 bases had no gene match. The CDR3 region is CASSTRLAQLYNEQFF. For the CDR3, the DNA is TGTGCCAGTAGTACCAGACTAGCGCAACTCTACAATGAGCAGTTCTTC.

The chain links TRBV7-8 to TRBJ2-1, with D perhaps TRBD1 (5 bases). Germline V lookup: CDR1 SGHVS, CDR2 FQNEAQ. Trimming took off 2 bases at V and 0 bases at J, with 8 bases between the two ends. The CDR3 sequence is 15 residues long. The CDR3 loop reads CASSLNRFSYNEQFF. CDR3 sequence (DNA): TGTGCCAGCAGCTTAAACAGGTTCTCCTACAATGAGCAGTTCTTC.

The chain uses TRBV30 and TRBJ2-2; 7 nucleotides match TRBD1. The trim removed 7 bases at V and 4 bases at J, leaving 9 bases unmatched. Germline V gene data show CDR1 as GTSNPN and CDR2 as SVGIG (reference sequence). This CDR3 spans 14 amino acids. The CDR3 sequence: CALDRVWVTGELFF. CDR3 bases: TGTGCCTTAGACAGGGTTTGGGTCACCGGGGAGCTGTTTTTT.

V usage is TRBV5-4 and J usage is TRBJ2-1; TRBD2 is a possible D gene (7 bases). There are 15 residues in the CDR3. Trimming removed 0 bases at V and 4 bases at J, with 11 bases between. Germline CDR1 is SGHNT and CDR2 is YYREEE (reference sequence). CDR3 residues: CASSLEGGHYNEQFF. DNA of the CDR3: TGTGCCAGCAGCTTGGAGGGGGGGCATTACAATGAGCAGTTCTTC.

The CDR3 nucleotides are TGTGCCAGCAGCGTAGAGGCTAGCGGGGAAGAGACCCAGTACTTC. Its protein is CASSVEASGEETQYF. The chain employs TRBV9 and TRBJ2-5, with 9 bases aligning to TRBD2. V was clipped by 0 bases and J by 3 bases; unmatched bases: 3. The CDR3 is made up of 15 amino acids. Germline CDR1 SGDLS, CDR2 YYNGEE.

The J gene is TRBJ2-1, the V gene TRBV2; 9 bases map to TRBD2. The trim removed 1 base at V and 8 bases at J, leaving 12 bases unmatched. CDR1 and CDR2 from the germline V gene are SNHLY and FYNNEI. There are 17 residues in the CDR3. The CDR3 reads CASSEVLAGEADHEQFF. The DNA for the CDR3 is TGTGCCAGCAGTGAAGTGTTAGCGGGAGAGGCAGACCATGAGCAGTTCTTC.

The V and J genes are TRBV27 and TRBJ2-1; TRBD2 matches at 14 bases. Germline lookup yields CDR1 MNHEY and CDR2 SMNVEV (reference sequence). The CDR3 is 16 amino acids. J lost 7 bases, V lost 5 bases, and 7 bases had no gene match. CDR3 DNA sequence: TGTGCCAGCAGTACGGGGACTAGCGGGAGTCCGAATGAGCAGTTCTTC. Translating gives CASSTGTSGSPNEQFF.

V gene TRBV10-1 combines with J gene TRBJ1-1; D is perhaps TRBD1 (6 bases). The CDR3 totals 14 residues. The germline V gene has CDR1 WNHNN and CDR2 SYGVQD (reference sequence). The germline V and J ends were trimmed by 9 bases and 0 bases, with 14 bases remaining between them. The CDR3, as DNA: TGCGCCAGGCCGGGACAAACCATGAACACTGAAGCTTTCTTT. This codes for CARPGQTMNTEAFF.

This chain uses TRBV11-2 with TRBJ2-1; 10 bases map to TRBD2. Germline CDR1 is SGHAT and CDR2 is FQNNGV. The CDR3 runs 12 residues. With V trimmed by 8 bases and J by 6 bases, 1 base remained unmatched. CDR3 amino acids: CASLAGGNEQFF. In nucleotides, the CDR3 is TGTGCCAGCTTAGCGGGGGGCAATGAGCAGTTCTTC.

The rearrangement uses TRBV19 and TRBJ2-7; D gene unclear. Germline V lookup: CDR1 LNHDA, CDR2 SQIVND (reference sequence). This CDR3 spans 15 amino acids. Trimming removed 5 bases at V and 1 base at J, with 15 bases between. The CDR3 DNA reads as TGTGCCAGTAGTTTTTCGGTAGCCGGATCCTACGAGCAGTACTTC. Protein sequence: CASSFSVAGSYEQYF. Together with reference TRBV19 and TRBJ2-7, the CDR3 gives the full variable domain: DGGITQSPKYLFRKEGQNVTLSCEQNLNHDAMYWYRQDPGQGLRLIYYSQIVNDFQKGDIAEGYSVSREKKESFPLTVTSAQKNPTAFYLCASSFSVAGSYEQYFGPGTRLTVT.